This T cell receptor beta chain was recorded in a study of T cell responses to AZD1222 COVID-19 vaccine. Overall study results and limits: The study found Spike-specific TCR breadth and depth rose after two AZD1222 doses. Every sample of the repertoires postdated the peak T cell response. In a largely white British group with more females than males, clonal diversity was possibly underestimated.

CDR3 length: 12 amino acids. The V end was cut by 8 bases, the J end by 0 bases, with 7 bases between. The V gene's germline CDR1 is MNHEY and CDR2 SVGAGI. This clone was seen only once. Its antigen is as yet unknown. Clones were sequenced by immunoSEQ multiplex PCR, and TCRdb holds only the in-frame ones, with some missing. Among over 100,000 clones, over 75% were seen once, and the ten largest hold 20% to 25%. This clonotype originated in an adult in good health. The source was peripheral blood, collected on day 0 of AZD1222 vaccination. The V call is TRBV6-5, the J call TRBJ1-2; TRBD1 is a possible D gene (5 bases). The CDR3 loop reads CASRQTNYGYTF. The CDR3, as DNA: TGTGCCAGCCGACAGACTAACTATGGCTACACCTTC.